This TCR beta chain derives from a study of T cell responses to AZD1222 COVID-19 vaccine. Overall study context: Second-dose intervals near 4 or 12 weeks were combined.

Study-wide points: Repertoire collection took place solely once the T cell response had peaked. After two AZD1222 doses, spike-specific TCR breadth and depth rose versus day 0.

CDR3 length: 19 amino acids. Per germline, CDR1 SSHAT and CDR2 FNYEAQ (reference sequence). Comment on this clone: Antigen: not known. At one end the junction does not follow the germline gene, possibly because of a read error.

Assay: immunoSEQ multiplex PCR; the TCRdb copy retains only in-frame clones and omits some. The data hold 84,000 or so clones, with roughly nine tenths observed a single time. The chain uses TRBV7-7 and TRBJ2-5; D unresolved. The TCR was taken from an adult in good health. Sequences were derived from peripheral blood, sampled on day 0 of AZD1222 vaccination. CDR3: CASSLELGPRLTGQETQYF. Here the CDR3 DNA reads TGTGCTAGCAGCTTAGAGTTAGGGCCCCGCTTGACGGGCCAAGAGACCCAGTACTTC.